Here is one T cell receptor beta chain with its context. What it recognizes is unknown. This entry is derived from a study of T cell responses to AZD1222 COVID-19 vaccine. The CDR3 has 18 amino acids. Germline V gene data show CDR1 as GTSNPN and CDR2 as SVGIG (reference sequence). Trimming left V 0 bases short and J 0 bases short, with 18 bases between. Study results and limitations: Most donors were white British, females outnumbered males, and clonal diversity was possibly underestimated. Spike-spanning, vaccine-associated CD4 TCRs were dominant at 160-218 and 743-854.

TCRdb's table, derived via immunoSEQ multiplex PCR, lists solely in-frame clones and lacks some. The sample has roughly 170,000 clones, about nine tenths seen once. The chain combines TRBV30 with TRBJ1-3; a weak D match, TRBD1 (6 bases). This TCR came from an adult in good health. Sequencing used peripheral blood, obtained on day 0 of AZD1222 vaccination. The CDR3 loop is CAWSVKAGVPLSGNTIYF. The CDR3 coding sequence is TGTGCCTGGAGTGTAAAGGCAGGGGTGCCTCTCTCTGGAAACACCATATATTTT.